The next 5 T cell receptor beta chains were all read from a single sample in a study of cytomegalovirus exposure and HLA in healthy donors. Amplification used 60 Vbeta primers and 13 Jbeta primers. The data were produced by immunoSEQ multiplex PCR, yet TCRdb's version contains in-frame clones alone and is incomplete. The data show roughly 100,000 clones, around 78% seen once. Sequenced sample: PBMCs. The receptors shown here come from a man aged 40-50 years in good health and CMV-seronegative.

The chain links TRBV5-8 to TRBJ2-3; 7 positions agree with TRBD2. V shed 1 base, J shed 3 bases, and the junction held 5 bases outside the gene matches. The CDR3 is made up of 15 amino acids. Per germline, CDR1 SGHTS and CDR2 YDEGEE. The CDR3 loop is CASSLIGEGTDTQYF. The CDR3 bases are TGTGCCAGCAGCTTGATTGGGGAGGGGACAGATACGCAGTATTTT.

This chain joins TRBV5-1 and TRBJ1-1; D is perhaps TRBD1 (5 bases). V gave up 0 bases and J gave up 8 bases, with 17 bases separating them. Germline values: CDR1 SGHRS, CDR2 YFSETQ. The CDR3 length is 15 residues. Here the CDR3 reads CASSLGQPPSFEAFF. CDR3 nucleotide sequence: TGCGCCAGCAGCTTGGGACAGCCTCCGTCCTTCGAAGCTTTCTTT.

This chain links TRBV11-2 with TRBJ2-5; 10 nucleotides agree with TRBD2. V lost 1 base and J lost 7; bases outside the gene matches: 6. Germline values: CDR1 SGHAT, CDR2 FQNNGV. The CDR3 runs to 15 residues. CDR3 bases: TGTGCCAGCAGCTTAGTTTCCGAGCGGGAGGGGACCCAGTACTTC. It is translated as CASSLVSEREGTQYF.

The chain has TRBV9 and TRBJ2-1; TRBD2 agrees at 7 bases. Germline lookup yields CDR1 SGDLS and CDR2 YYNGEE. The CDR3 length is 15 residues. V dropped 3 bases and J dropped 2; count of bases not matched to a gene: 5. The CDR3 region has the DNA TGTGCCAGCAGCGCAAGCGGGGAGACCTACAATGAGCAGTTCTTC. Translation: CASSASGETYNEQFF.

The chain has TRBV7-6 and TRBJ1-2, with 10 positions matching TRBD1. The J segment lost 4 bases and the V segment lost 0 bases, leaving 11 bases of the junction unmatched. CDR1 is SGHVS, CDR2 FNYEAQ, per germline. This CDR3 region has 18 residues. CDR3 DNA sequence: TGTGCCAGCAGCTTAGCCGGCCGGGACAGGGGTTCCCCCTATGGCTACACCTTC. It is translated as CASSLAGRDRGSPYGYTF. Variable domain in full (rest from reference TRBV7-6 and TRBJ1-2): GAGVSQSPRYKVTKRGQDVALRCDPISGHVSLYWYRQALGQGPEFLTYFNYEAQQDKSGLPNDRFSAERPEGSISTLTIQRTEQRDSAMYRCASSLAGRDRGSPYGYTFGSGTRLTVV.